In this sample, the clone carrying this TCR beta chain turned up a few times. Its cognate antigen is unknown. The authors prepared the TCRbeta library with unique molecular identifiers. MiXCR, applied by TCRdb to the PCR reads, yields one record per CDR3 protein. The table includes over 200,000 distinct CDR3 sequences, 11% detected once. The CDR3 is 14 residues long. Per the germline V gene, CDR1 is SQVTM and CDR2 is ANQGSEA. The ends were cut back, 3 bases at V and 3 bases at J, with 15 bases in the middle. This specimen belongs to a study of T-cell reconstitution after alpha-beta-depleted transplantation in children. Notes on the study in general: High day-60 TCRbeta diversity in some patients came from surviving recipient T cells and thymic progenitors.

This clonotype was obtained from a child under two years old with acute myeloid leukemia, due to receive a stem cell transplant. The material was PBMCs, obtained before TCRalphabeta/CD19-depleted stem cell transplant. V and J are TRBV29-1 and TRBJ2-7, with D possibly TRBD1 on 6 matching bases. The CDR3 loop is CSVEGDEGDYEQYF. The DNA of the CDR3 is TGCAGCGTTGAGGGGGACGAGGGGGACTACGAGCAGTACTTC.